These 22 T cell receptor beta chains share one sample of origin, sequenced in a study of blood T cells in healthy people across ages. For the second PCR, which ran for 7 to 11 cycles, a sample-barcoded 5' primer and a J-beta primer mix were used. Via MiXCR, TCRdb re-called the 5' RACE reads, giving one row per CDR3 protein. The profile shows about 810,000 distinct CDR3 sequences, 35% to 40% of them singletons. Sequences were obtained from blood. The receptor source for this set is a man aged 18 to 30 in good health.

The sample holds many counts of this clonotype. The chain recombines TRBV20-1 with TRBJ2-5; the D is unclear. The length of the CDR3 is 15 residues. Per germline, CDR1 DFQATT and CDR2 SNEGSKA (reference sequence). V lost 0 bases, J lost 4 bases, and 15 bases lay in between. CDR3 sequence (DNA): TGCAGTGCTAGAGATCCCCAACGACAAGCAGAGACCCAGTACTTC. Its protein is CSARDPQRQAETQYF.

This clonotype was counted between two and nine times. The V and J genes are TRBV15 and TRBJ2-1; 7 bases are a match to TRBD1. CDR1 and CDR2 (germline): LNHNV, YYDKDF (reference sequence). The CDR3 is 17 residues long. V gave up 6 bases and J gave up 3 bases; unmatched junction bases: 14. The CDR3 region has the DNA TGTGCCACCAGGGTAAGCCGGGACAGATTTCTCTACAATGAGCAGTTCTTC. Its protein is CATRVSRDRFLYNEQFF.

Comment on this clonotype: Relative to the germline gene, one junction end is altered; a read error may explain this. For the CDR3, the DNA is TGCAGTGCTAGGCAGGGGGAGACAGGTACGCAGTATTTT. Protein sequence: CSARQGETGTQYF. V gene TRBV20-1 combines with J gene TRBJ2-3, with 7 bases aligning to TRBD1. The CDR3 is 13 residues long. Germline V gene sequence: CDR1 DFQATT, CDR2 SNEGSKA (reference sequence).

The chain is built from TRBV5-1 and TRBJ2-1; possibly TRBD1 for D (5 bases). The CDR3 totals 14 residues. Trimming removed 6 bases from V and 4 bases from J, with 14 bases in between. CDR1 and CDR2 (germline): SGHRS, YFSETQ. Here the CDR3 DNA reads TGCGCCAGCACCTACCACTCAGGGTACAATGAGCAGTTCTTC. This translates into CASTYHSGYNEQFF.

CDR3 in DNA: TGTGCCAGTACTTCCGGGGCAGGGTTCGCCGGGGAGCTGTTTTTT. It is translated as CASTSGAGFAGELFF. V is TRBV19 and J is TRBJ2-2, with D possibly being TRBD1 or TRBD2 (5 bases each). Germline V lookup: CDR1 LNHDA, CDR2 SQIVND (reference sequence). Trimming left V 7 bases short and J 6 bases short, with 18 bases between. CDR3 length equals 15 residues.

This clonotype was recorded a few times. CDR3 in amino acids: CASSYPDSDPVNIQYF. CDR3 DNA sequence: TGCGCCAGCAGCTACCCTGACAGCGACCCTGTAAACATTCAGTACTTC. The gene calls are TRBV5-1 and TRBJ2-4, with TRBD1 as a possible D gene (5 bases). Germline assignment: CDR1 SGHRS and CDR2 YFSETQ. Trimming took 3 bases from V and 6 from J, leaving 19 bases between them. The CDR3 contains 16 residues.

The chain uses TRBV20-1 and TRBJ2-3, with a possible D match to TRBD1 (5 bases). Germline V CDR1 and CDR2: DFQATT, SNEGSKA (reference sequence). The CDR3 totals 14 residues. The germline V and J ends were trimmed by 6 bases and 4 bases, with 17 bases remaining between them. Written as DNA, the CDR3 is TGCAGTGCAAGTATAGCAGGGTCCGCAGATACGCAGTATTTT. This encodes CSASIAGSADTQYF.

The J gene is TRBJ1-1, the V gene TRBV6-6; possibly TRBD1 for D (6 bases). The V end was cut by 6 bases, the J end by 3 bases, with 14 bases between. The length of the CDR3 is 14 residues. Germline V lookup: CDR1 MNHNY, CDR2 SVGAGI (reference sequence). CDR3 coding DNA: TGTGCCAGCAGCCCACAGGGCTACGACACTGAAGCTTTCTTT. Its protein is CASSPQGYDTEAFF.

This clonotype was detected only a few times. J is TRBJ2-7 and V is TRBV20-1, with D unclear. Per germline, CDR1 DFQATT and CDR2 SNEGSKA (reference sequence). The CDR3 spans 12 residues. Between the trimmed V and J ends, which lost 2 bases and 7 bases, there was a span of 12 bases. CDR3 in amino acids: CSARLPNNEQYF. The DNA for the CDR3 is TGCAGTGCTAGACTCCCTAACAATGAGCAGTACTTC.

This clonotype was observed a handful of times. The chain has TRBV12-3 or TRBV12-4 and TRBJ2-3; D not resolved. The CDR3 extends over 17 amino acids. Trimming shortened V by 6 bases and J by 0 bases, and 19 bases separated the two germline ends. This CDR3 is CASSPMRLTYSTDTQYF. CDR3 nucleotide sequence: TGTGCCAGCAGCCCCATGCGACTCACCTATAGCACAGATACGCAGTATTTT.

V is TRBV6-2 or TRBV6-3 and J is TRBJ2-1; possibly TRBD2 for D (5 bases). The J call could be wrong; TRBJ2-7 is a better fit for the DNA end. The length of the CDR3 is 16 residues. Germline-derived CDR1 and CDR2 are MNHEY and SVGEGT. The CDR3 region is CASSPLDSDQLNEQYF. As DNA, the CDR3 is TGTGCCAGCAGCCCTCTGGACTCCGACCAGCTCAATGAGCAGTACTTC.

This clonotype was counted only a few times. This chain connects TRBV19 to TRBJ2-7; no firm D call. Trimming cost V 8 bases and J 7 bases, with 15 bases left between them. The CDR3 has 12 residues. Per germline, CDR1 LNHDA and CDR2 SQIVND (reference sequence). Written as DNA, the CDR3 is TGTGCCAGTGGAACGGTCTACAATGAGCAGTACTTC. This encodes CASGTVYNEQYF. Complete variable domain (other parts from reference TRBV19 and TRBJ2-7): DGGITQSPKYLFRKEGQNVTLSCEQNLNHDAMYWYRQDPGQGLRLIYYSQIVNDFQKGDIAEGYSVSREKKESFPLTVTSAQKNPTAFYLCASGTVYNEQYFGPGTRLTVT.

This clonotype was counted only a few times. V usage is TRBV28 and J usage is TRBJ1-4; 9 nucleotides match TRBD1. The V and J ends lost 2 bases and 6 bases, in that order; junction bases with no gene match: 4. Germline lookup yields CDR1 MDHEN and CDR2 SYDVKM. This CDR3 is 15 amino acids long. In nucleotides, the CDR3 is TGTGCCAGCAGTTTAGGGGGACAGGGAGATGAAAAACTGTTTTTT. This codes for CASSLGGQGDEKLFF.

The rearrangement links TRBV7-8 to TRBJ1-2; D is ambiguous. The CDR3 has 14 residues. With 1 base removed from V and 4 bases from J, the gap between germline ends came to 10 bases. The germline CDR1 and CDR2 sequences are SGHVS and FQNEAQ. This chain's CDR3 is CASSLVDGSYGYTF. CDR3 in DNA: TGTGCCAGCAGCTTAGTGGATGGATCCTATGGCTACACCTTC.

The rearrangement joins TRBV4-3 to TRBJ2-2; TRBD2 might be the D (6 bases). Germline-derived CDR1 and CDR2 are LGHNA and YSLEER. V was shortened by 0 bases and J by 5 bases, with 13 bases between the two germline ends. This CDR3 is 16 amino acids long. CDR3 region: CASSQEGGAVTGELFF. The CDR3 coding sequence is TGCGCCAGCAGCCAAGAAGGCGGGGCAGTGACCGGGGAGCTGTTTTTT.

The sample holds many counts of this clonotype. J is TRBJ2-3 and V is TRBV12-3 or TRBV12-4, with TRBD1 matching 10 bases. The ends lost 6 bases at V and 3 bases at J; junction bases unmatched: 6. This CDR3 has 15 amino acids. The CDR3 reads CASSSGTGDTDTQYF. The CDR3 region has the DNA TGTGCCAGCAGCTCCGGGACAGGGGATACAGATACGCAGTATTTT.

This clonotype has only one observation. Just one base apart from a much larger clone, this may be a read error. The V and J genes are TRBV6-2 or TRBV6-3 and TRBJ2-1, with D perhaps matching TRBD1 (7 bases). CDR1 is MNHEY, CDR2 SVGEGT, per germline. The CDR3 is made up of 14 amino acids. V was pared by 2 bases and J by 6 bases, with 11 bases between. CDR3 DNA: TGTGCCAGCAGTTACCAGGGGGACTCCAATGAGCAGTTCTTC. Its protein product is CASSYQGDSNEQFF.

This clonotype was counted between two and nine times. The V gene is TRBV12-3 or TRBV12-4, the J gene TRBJ1-1; D remains unclear. V was shortened by 1 base and J by 1 base, with 7 bases between the two germline ends. The CDR3 is 14 residues long. Here the CDR3 DNA reads TGTGCCAGCAGTTTAGGGGCGACGAACACTGAAGCTTTCTTT. Its protein product is CASSLGATNTEAFF.

The chain combines TRBV27 with TRBJ2-5; 10 bases are shared with TRBD2. From germline, CDR1 is MNHEY and CDR2 SMNVEV (reference sequence). V lost 3 bases and J lost 11; bases outside the gene matches: 18. The CDR3 is 17 residues long. CDR3: CASSLWSGGARYNEQYF. The CDR3 DNA is TGTGCCAGCAGTTTGTGGAGCGGGGGGGCGCGGTACAATGAGCAGTACTTC.

J is TRBJ2-7 and V is TRBV6-1; D could derive from TRBD1 or TRBD2 (7 bases each). Germline lookup yields CDR1 MNHNS and CDR2 SASEGT. The CDR3 extends over 15 amino acids. V shed 8 bases and J shed 2 bases, with 19 bases lying between them. CDR3 residues: CASEGRGLTTYEQYF. In nucleotides, the CDR3 is TGTGCCAGCGAGGGGAGGGGGCTTACTACCTACGAGCAGTACTTC.

There are a few counts of this clonotype. The gene calls are TRBV4-3 and TRBJ1-2, with TRBD1 matching 10 bases. The CDR3 contains 16 residues. CDR1 is LGHNA, CDR2 YSLEER, per germline. V gave up 0 bases and J gave up 5 bases; unmatched junction bases: 6. CDR3 sequence (DNA): TGCGCCAGCAGCCAAGATCTCGACAGGGGGCGATATGGCTACACCTTC. It specifies CASSQDLDRGRYGYTF.

The J gene is TRBJ2-2, the V gene TRBV9, with D maybe TRBD1 (6 bases). Trimming stripped 0 bases from V and 4 bases from J, with 13 bases between. CDR1 and CDR2 (germline): SGDLS, YYNGEE. The CDR3 has 16 amino acids. CDR3 sequence: CASSVDPTRGTGELFF. The CDR3, as DNA: TGTGCCAGCAGCGTAGATCCTACCAGGGGCACCGGGGAGCTGTTTTTT.